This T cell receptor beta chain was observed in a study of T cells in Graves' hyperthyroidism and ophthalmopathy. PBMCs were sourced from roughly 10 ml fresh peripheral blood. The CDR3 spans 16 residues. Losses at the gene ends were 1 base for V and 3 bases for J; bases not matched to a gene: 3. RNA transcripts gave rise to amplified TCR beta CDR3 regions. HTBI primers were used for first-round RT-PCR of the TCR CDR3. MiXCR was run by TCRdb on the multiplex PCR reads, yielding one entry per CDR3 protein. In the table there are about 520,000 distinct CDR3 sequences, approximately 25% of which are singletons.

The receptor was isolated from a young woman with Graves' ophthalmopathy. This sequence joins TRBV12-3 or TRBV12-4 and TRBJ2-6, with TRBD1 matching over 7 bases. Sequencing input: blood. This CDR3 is CASSLGQGGGANVLTF. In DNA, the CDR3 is TGTGCCAGCAGTTTAGGACAGGGCGGTGGGGCCAACGTCCTGACTTTC.